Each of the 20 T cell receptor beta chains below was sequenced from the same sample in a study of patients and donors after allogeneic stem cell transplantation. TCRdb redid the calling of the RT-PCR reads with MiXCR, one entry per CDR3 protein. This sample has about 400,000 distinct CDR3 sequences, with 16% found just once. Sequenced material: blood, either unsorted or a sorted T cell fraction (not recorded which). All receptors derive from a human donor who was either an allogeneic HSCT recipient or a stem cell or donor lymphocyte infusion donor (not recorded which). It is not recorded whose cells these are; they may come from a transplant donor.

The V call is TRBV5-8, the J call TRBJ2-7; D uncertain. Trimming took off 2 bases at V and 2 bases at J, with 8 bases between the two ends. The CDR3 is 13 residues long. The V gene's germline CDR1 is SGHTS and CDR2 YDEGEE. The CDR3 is CASSFEFAYEQYF. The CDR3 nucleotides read TGTGCCAGCAGCTTCGAGTTCGCCTACGAGCAGTACTTC.

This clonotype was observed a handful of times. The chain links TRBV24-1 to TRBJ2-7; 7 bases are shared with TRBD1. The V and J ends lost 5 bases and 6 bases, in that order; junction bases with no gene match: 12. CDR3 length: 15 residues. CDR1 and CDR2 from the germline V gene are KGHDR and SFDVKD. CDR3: CATSGPTGPLGEQYF. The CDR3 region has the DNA TGTGCCACCAGTGGTCCGACAGGGCCGTTGGGCGAGCAGTACTTC.

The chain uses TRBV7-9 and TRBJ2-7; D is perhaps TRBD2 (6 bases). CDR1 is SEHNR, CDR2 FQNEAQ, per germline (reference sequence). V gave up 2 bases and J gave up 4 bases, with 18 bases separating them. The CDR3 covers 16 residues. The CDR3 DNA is TGTGCCAGCAGCTTAAGACCTTCAACGGGGGTGTACGAGCAGTACTTC. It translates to CASSLRPSTGVYEQYF.

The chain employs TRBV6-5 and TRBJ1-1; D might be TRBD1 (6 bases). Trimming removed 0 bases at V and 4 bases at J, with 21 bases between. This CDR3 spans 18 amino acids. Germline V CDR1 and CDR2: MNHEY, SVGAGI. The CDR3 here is CASSYSRPPQGVRTEAFF. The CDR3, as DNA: TGTGCCAGCAGTTACTCGAGACCCCCACAGGGAGTCCGCACTGAAGCTTTCTTT.

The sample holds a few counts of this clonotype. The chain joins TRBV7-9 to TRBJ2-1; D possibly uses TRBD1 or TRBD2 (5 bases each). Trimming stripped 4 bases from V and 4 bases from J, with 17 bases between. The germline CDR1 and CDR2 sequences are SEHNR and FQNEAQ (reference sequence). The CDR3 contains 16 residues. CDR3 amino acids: CASSSPRDGAYNEQFF. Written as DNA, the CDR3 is TGTGCCAGCAGCTCCCCCCGGGACGGAGCATACAATGAGCAGTTCTTC.

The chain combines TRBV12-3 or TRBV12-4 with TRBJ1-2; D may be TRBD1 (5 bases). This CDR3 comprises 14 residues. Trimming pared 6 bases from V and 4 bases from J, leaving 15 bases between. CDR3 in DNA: TGTGCCAGCAGACCATCCGGGACGGCCTATGGCTACACCTTC. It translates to CASRPSGTAYGYTF.

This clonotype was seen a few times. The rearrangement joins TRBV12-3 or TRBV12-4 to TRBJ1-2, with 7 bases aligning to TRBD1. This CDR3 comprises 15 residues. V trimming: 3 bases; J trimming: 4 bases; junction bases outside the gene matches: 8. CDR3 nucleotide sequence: TGTGCCAGCAGTTTGAATGCAAAGGGGGCCTATGGCTACACCTTC. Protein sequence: CASSLNAKGAYGYTF.

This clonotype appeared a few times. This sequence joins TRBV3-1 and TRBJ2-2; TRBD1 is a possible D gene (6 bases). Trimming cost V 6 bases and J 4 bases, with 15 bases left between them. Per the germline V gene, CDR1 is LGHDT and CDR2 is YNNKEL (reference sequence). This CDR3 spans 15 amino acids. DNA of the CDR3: TGTGCCAGCAGACCCGCCGGGACATCCACCGGGGAGCTGTTTTTT. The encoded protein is CASRPAGTSTGELFF.

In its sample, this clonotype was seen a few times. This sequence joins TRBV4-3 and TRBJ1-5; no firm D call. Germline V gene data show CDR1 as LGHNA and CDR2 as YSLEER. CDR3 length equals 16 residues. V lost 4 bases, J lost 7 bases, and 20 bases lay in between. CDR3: CASSPDVSRWLQPQHF. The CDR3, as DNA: TGCGCCAGCAGCCCAGATGTTTCCAGGTGGTTACAGCCCCAGCATTTT.

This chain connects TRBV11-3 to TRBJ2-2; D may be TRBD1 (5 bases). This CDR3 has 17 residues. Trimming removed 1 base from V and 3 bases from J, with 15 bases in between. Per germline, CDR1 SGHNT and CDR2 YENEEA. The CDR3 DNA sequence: TGTGCCAGCAGCTTAGTGGGCTCAGGGCGGCACACCGGGGAGCTGTTTTTT. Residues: CASSLVGSGRHTGELFF.

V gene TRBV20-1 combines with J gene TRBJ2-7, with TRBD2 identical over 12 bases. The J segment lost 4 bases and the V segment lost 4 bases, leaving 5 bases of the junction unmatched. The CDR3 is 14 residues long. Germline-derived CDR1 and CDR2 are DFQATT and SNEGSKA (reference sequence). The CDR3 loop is CSATVTSGGYEQYF. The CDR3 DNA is TGCAGTGCTACCGTCACTAGCGGGGGGTACGAGCAGTACTTC.

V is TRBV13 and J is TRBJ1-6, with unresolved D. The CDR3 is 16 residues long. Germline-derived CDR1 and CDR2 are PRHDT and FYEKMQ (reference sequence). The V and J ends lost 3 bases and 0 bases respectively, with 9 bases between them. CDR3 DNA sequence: TGTGCCAGCAGCTTGGGCCGCAGCTCCTATAATTCACCCCTCCACTTT. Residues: CASSLGRSSYNSPLHF.

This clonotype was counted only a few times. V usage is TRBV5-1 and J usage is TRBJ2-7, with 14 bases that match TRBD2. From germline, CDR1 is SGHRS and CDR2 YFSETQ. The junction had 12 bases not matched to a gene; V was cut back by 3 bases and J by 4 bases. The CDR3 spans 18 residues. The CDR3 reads CASSSGTSGSLSLYEQYF. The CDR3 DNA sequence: TGCGCCAGCAGCTCCGGGACTAGCGGGAGCCTCAGCCTTTACGAGCAGTACTTC.

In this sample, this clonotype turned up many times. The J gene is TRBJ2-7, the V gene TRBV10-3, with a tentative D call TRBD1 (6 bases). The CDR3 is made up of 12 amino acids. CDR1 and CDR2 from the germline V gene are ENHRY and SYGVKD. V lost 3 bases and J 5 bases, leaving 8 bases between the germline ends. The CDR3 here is CAISEQGHEQYF. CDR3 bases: TGTGCCATCAGTGAACAGGGTCACGAGCAGTACTTC.

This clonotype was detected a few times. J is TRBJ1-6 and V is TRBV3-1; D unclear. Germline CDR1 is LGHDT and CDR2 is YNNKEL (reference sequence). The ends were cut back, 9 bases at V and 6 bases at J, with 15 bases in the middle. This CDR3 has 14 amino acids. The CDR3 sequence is CASADRTSNSPLHF. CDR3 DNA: TGTGCCAGTGCGGACCGGACCTCTAATTCACCCCTCCACTTT.

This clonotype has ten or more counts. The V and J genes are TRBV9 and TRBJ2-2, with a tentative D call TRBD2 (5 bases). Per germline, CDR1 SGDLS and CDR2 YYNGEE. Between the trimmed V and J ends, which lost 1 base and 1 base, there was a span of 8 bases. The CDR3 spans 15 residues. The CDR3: CASSVLAQNTGELFF. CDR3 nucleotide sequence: TGTGCCAGCAGCGTACTAGCCCAGAACACCGGGGAGCTGTTTTTT.

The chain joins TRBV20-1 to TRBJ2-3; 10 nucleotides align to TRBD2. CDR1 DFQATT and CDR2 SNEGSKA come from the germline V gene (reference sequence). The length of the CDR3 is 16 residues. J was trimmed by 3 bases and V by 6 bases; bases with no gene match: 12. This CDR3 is CSASPGSGGLTDTQYF. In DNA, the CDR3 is TGCAGTGCCTCACCGGGTAGCGGGGGGTTAACAGATACGCAGTATTTT.

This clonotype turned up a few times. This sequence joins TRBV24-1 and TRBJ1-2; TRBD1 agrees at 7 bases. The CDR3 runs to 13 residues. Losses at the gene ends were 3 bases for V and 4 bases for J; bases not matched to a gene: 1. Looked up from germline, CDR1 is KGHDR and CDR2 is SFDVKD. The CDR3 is CATSDDRVYGYTF. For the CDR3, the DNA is TGTGCCACCAGTGATGACAGGGTCTATGGCTACACCTTC.

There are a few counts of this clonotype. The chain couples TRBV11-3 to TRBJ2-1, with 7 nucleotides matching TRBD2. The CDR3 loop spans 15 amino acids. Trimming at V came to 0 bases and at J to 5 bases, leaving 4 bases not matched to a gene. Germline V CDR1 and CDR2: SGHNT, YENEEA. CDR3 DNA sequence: TGTGCCAGCAGCTTAGAGGGAGGGCCGAACAATGAGCAGTTCTTC. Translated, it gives CASSLEGGPNNEQFF.

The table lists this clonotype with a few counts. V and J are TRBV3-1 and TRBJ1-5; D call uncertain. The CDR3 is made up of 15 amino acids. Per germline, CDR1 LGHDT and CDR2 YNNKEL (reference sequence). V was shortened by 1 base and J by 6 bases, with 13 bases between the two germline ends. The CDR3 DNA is TGTGCCAGCAGCCAAGCGGGTAGTTTCTCTCAGCCCCAGCATTTT. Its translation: CASSQAGSFSQPQHF.